The source of this TCR beta chain is a study of T cell repertoires in aging, cancer and after chemotherapy. TCR beta rearrangements were amplified from peripheral blood genomic DNA. A mixed TRB-A/B primer pool amplified rearranged TRB by multiplex touch-down PCR. TCRdb independently ran MiXCR on the multiplex PCR reads; one entry per CDR3 protein. The sample shows around 13,000 distinct CDR3 sequences, about 40% of them seen only once. Germline V gene sequence: CDR1 LNHDA, CDR2 SQIVND (reference sequence). V lost 3 bases and J 2 bases, leaving 11 bases between the germline ends. CDR3 length: 14 residues.

Sequenced input: blood. The source is a human donor in good health. The donor label of this sample is uncertain. The chain links TRBV19 to TRBJ2-7, with D possibly being TRBD1 (6 bases). DNA of the CDR3: TGTGCCAGTAGTATCGTACAGGGAACCTACGAGCAGTACTTC. Amino acids: CASSIVQGTYEQYF.